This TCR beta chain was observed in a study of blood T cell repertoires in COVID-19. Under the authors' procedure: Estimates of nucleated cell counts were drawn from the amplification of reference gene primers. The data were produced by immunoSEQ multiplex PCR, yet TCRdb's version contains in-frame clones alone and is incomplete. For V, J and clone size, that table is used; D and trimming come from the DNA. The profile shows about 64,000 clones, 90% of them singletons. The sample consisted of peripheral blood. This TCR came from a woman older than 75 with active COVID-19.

The CDR3 coding sequence is TGCGCCAGCAGCTTGTGGCCAGGCCTTAGCACAGATACGCAGTATTTT. It translates to CASSLWPGLSTDTQYF. The rearrangement links TRBV5-1 to TRBJ2-3, with unresolved D. V was clipped by 1 base and J by 0 bases, with 12 bases between them. There are 16 residues in the CDR3. Germline CDR1 is SGHRS and CDR2 is YFSETQ.